A selection of T cell receptor beta chains follows, all from one sample in a study of tumor-infiltrating lymphocytes in primary liver carcinoma. TCRdb called the multiplex PCR reads again in MiXCR, with one record for every CDR3 protein. This table has around 170,000 distinct CDR3 sequences, about 55% appearing once. Sequencing input: peripheral blood. The receptors were sampled from a man between 35 and 55 years old with primary liver carcinoma and hepatitis B virus infection. Both conserved end residues are part of each CDR3. The D gene is left open where the match is weak. The listing skips clone size in some rows; elsewhere it reads once, few, many or a size class.

J: TRBJ2-7; D: TRBD1; V: TRBV11-2; size: .; CDR3: CASSFTCVGGGYEQYF; DNA: TGTGCCAGCAGCTTTACGTGTGTAGGGGGCGGTTACGAGCAGTACTTC
J: TRBJ2-2; D: TRBD2; V: TRBV6-5; size: .; CDR3: CASSYSGTSGSWLGTGELFF; DNA: TGTGCCAGCAGCTACTCTGGGACTAGCGGGAGTTGGTTGGGCACCGGGGAGCTGTTTTTT
J: TRBJ2-1; D: TRBD2; V: TRBV29-1; size: .; CDR3: CSVEGTSGYNEQFF; DNA: TGCAGCGTTGAGGGAACTAGCGGCTACAATGAGCAGTTCTTC
J: TRBJ2-3; D: TRBD2; V: TRBV12-3/TRBV12-4; size: many; CDR3: CASRPTTSGIYTDTQYF; DNA: TGTGCCAGCAGACCAACGACTAGCGGTATTTACACAGATACGCAGTATTTT
J: TRBJ2-2; D: .; V: TRBV11-2; size: .; CDR3: CVSSAPGQTSIGELFF; DNA: TGTGTCAGCAGCGCCCCGGGACAAACAAGCATCGGGGAGCTGTTTTTT
J: TRBJ2-7; D: .; V: TRBV11-2; size: .; CDR3: CASNFGLGRNEQYF; DNA: TGTGCCAGCAACTTTGGCCTAGGAAGGAACGAGCAGTACTTT
J: TRBJ2-5; D: .; V: TRBV11-2; size: .; CDR3: CANSLVLAGREETQYF; DNA: TGTGCCAACAGCTTAGTATTGGCGGGACGGGAGGAGACCCAGTACTTC
J: TRBJ2-2; D: .; V: TRBV12-3/TRBV12-4; size: .; CDR3: CASSFPPEMNTGELFF; DNA: TGTGCCAGCAGTTTCCCTCCGGAGATGAACACCGGGGAGCTGTTTTTT
J: TRBJ2-7; D: TRBD2; V: TRBV4-1; size: .; CDR3: CASSQGTSHIEQYF; DNA: TGCGCCAGCAGCCAAGGGACTAGCCATATCGAGCAGTACTTC
J: TRBJ2-5; D: TRBD1; V: TRBV5-8; size: .; CDR3: CASSPGQAQETQYF; DNA: TGTGCCAGCAGCCCCGGACAGGCCCAAGAGACCCAGTACTTC
J: TRBJ2-3; D: TRBD1; V: TRBV6-6; size: .; CDR3: CASSLTGWSTDTQYF; DNA: TGTGCCAGCAGTTTGACAGGGTGGAGCACAGATACGCAGTATTTT
J: TRBJ2-3; D: .; V: TRBV6-1; size: few; CDR3: CASSDIPGTDTQYF; DNA: TGTGCCAGCAGTGATATACCGGGCACAGATACGCAGTATTTT
J: TRBJ2-3; D: .; V: TRBV29-1; size: .; CDR3: CSVAHHTQYF; DNA: TGCAGCGTTGCTCATCATACGCAGTATTTT
J: TRBJ2-3; D: .; V: TRBV6-1; size: .; CDR3: CASSVYLLGTDTQFF; DNA: TGTGCCAGCAGTGTCTATTTGCTTGGCACAGATACGCAGTTTTTT
J: TRBJ1-6; D: .; V: TRBV12-3/TRBV12-4; size: .; CDR3: CASTVTGFGALHF; DNA: TGTGCCAGCACCGTTACAGGGTTTGGAGCCCTCCACTTT
J: TRBJ2-5; D: .; V: TRBV29-1; size: many; CDR3: CSVLGTATSETQYF; DNA: TGCAGCGTTTTGGGGACGGCAACTTCGGAGACCCAGTACTTC
J: TRBJ1-1; D: .; V: TRBV29-1; size: .; CDR3: CSFGMGSTEAFF; DNA: TGCAGCTTTGGGATGGGGAGCACTGAAGCTTTCTTT
J: TRBJ2-7; D: TRBD2; V: TRBV11-2; size: many; CDR3: CASSPGTSGFDTRDEQYF; DNA: TGTGCCAGCAGTCCCGGGACTAGCGGCTTCGATACGAGAGACGAGCAGTACTTC
J: TRBJ1-4; D: .; V: TRBV6-5; size: few; CDR3: CASSYSEQPNEKLFF; DNA: TGTGCCAGCAGTTACTCGGAACAACCTAATGAAAAACTGTTTTTT
J: TRBJ2-7; D: .; V: TRBV6-1; size: few; CDR3: CASSEAGDLGEQYF; DNA: TGTGCCAGCAGTGAAGCGGGAGACCTCGGAGAGCAGTACTTC
J: TRBJ1-5; D: .; V: TRBV10-1; size: few; CDR3: CASSGDQPQHF; DNA: TGCGCCAGCAGTGGGGATCAGCCCCAGCATTTT
J: TRBJ2-3; D: TRBD2; V: TRBV12-3/TRBV12-4; size: .; CDR3: CASSFKVSGSRDTQYF; DNA: TGTGCCAGCAGTTTTAAGGTTAGCGGGAGTCGAGATACGCAGTATTTT
J: TRBJ1-2; D: .; V: TRBV6-5; size: .; CDR3: CASRLRYPGVTFYGYTF; DNA: TGTGCCAGCAGACTTCGCTATCCAGGGGTCACATTCTATGGCTACACCTTC
J: TRBJ1-5; D: .; V: TRBV6-1; size: .; CDR3: CASSGAGGLYSNQPQHF; DNA: TGTGCCAGCAGCGGGGCAGGAGGGCTTTATAGCAATCAGCCCCAGCATTTT
J: TRBJ2-1; D: TRBD1; V: TRBV4-1; size: .; CDR3: CASSRDRRSNNEQFF; DNA: TGCGCCAGCAGCCGGGACAGGCGATCAAACAATGAGCAGTTCTTC
J: TRBJ2-3; D: TRBD2; V: TRBV5-1; size: .; CDR3: CASSLGLAGGTGTDTQYF; DNA: TGCGCCAGCAGCTTGGGACTAGCGGGAGGTACCGGCACAGATACGCAGTATTTT
J: TRBJ1-2; D: .; V: TRBV10-3; size: .; CDR3: CAIREDGNYGYTF; DNA: TGTGCCATCAGGGAAGACGGAAACTATGGCTACACCTTC
J: TRBJ1-4; D: .; V: TRBV5-1; size: .; CDR3: CASSLPDTTNEKLFF; DNA: TGCGCCAGCAGCTTGCCGGACACAACTAATGAAAAACTGTTTTTT
J: TRBJ1-2; D: .; V: TRBV20-1; size: .; CDR3: CSAIDGPNYGYTF; DNA: TGCAGTGCTATAGACGGACCAAACTATGGCTACACCTTC
J: TRBJ2-7; D: TRBD1; V: TRBV6-5; size: few; CDR3: CASSYMVGQGVYEQYF; DNA: TGTGCCAGCAGTTACATGGTGGGACAGGGGGTCTACGAGCAGTACTTC
J: TRBJ2-7; D: .; V: TRBV11-1; size: .; CDR3: CASSSWIGGPAYEQCF; DNA: TGTGCCAGCAGCTCCTGGATCGGTGGGCCTGCCTACGAGCAGTGCTTC
J: TRBJ2-7; D: TRBD2; V: TRBV6-5; size: .; CDR3: CASSRAGASYEQYF; DNA: TGTGCCAGCAGTCGAGCGGGAGCATCCTACGAGCAGTACTTC
J: TRBJ2-7; D: .; V: TRBV11-2; size: .; CDR3: CASSFTGTSYVQYF; DNA: TGTGCCAGCAGTTTTACGGGAACCTCCTACGTGCAGTACTTC
J: TRBJ1-1; D: .; V: TRBV11-2; size: .; CDR3: CASSPFWDTEAFF; DNA: TGTGCCAGCAGCCCGTTTTGGGACACTGAAGCTTTCTTC
J: TRBJ2-7; D: .; V: TRBV29-1; size: .; CDR3: CSVTFGIHRYF; DNA: TGCAGCGTGACCTTTGGGATCCATCGGTACTTC
J: TRBJ1-1; D: .; V: TRBV12-5; size: .; CDR3: CASGLWGYIEAFF; DNA: TGTGCTAGTGGTTTGTGGGGGTACATTGAAGCTTTCTTT
J: TRBJ1-4; D: .; V: TRBV10-3; size: .; CDR3: CAISARTARDEKLFF; DNA: TGTGCCATCAGCGCAAGGACAGCTAGAGATGAAAAACTGTTTTTT
J: TRBJ2-6; D: .; V: TRBV29-1; size: .; CDR3: CSVATRIGANVLTF; DNA: TGCAGCGTTGCTACAAGGATTGGGGCCAACGTCCTGACTTTC
J: TRBJ2-1; D: .; V: TRBV11-2; size: .; CDR3: CASSRPQGSSYNEQFF; DNA: TGTGCTAGCAGCCGACCCCAGGGTAGCTCCTACAATGAGCAGTTCTTC
J: TRBJ2-5; D: TRBD2; V: TRBV10-3; size: few; CDR3: CAAGGGQETQYF; DNA: TGTGCCGCCGGGGGGGGTCAAGAGACCCAGTACTTC
J: TRBJ2-7; D: TRBD2; V: TRBV28; size: .; CDR3: CASSTSEGRYEQYF; DNA: TGTGCCAGCAGCACTAGCGAAGGTCGCTACGAGCAGTACTTC
J: TRBJ1-2; D: .; V: TRBV12-3/TRBV12-4; size: few; CDR3: CASSLLGNYGYTF; DNA: TGTGCCAGCAGTTTATTGGGGAACTATGGCTACACCTTC
J: TRBJ1-1; D: .; V: TRBV5-1; size: .; CDR3: CASSMTTNTEAFF; DNA: TGCGCCAGCAGCATGACAACGAACACTGAAGCTTTCTTT
J: TRBJ2-7; D: TRBD2; V: TRBV6-5; size: .; CDR3: CATGSSGSVYEQYF; DNA: TGTGCCACGGGGTCTAGCGGGAGTGTGTACGAGCAGTACTTC
J: TRBJ1-5; D: .; V: TRBV11-2; size: many; CDR3: CASSLEDGQPQHF; DNA: TGTGCCAGCAGCTTAGAAGATGGGCAGCCCCAGCATTTT
J: TRBJ2-7; D: TRBD1; V: TRBV4-1; size: many; CDR3: CASSPRSLGDRSYEQYF; DNA: TGCGCCAGCAGCCCTCGCAGTCTCGGGGACAGATCCTACGAGCAGTACTTC
J: TRBJ2-1; D: TRBD2; V: TRBV5-4; size: .; CDR3: CASSGETSGRSGTYNEQFF; DNA: TGTGCCAGCAGCGGGGAGACTAGCGGGAGAAGTGGCACCTACAATGAGCAGTTCTTC
J: TRBJ2-2; D: .; V: TRBV29-1; size: .; CDR3: CSVDSHMTGELFF; DNA: TGCAGCGTTGATAGCCATATGACCGGGGAGCTGTTTTTT
J: TRBJ1-2; D: .; V: TRBV29-1; size: many; CDR3: CSVVDSTNYGYTF; DNA: TGCAGCGTAGTAGACAGCACTAACTATGGCTACACCTTC
J: TRBJ2-1; D: TRBD2; V: TRBV29-1; size: .; CDR3: CSVNREEPYNEQFF; DNA: TGCAGCGTTAACCGGGAGGAGCCCTACAATGAGCAGTTCTTC
J: TRBJ2-1; D: .; V: TRBV4-1; size: .; CDR3: CASSDGSYNEQFF; DNA: TGCGCCAGCAGCGACGGCTCCTACAATGAGCAGTTCTTC
J: TRBJ2-1; D: TRBD2; V: TRBV14; size: .; CDR3: CASSLHEGGNYNEQFF; DNA: TGTGCCAGCAGCCTGCATGAGGGAGGGAATTACAATGAGCAGTTCTTC